This paragraph reports one T cell receptor (beta chain). This clone's antigen is unknown. No qualities accompany the bases; no much larger clone lies one base away. The data stem from a study of cytomegalovirus exposure and HLA in healthy donors (dated by TCRdb to 2015 to 2018). At the level of the whole study: In an earlier analysis of some 550 of the donors, 250 to 300 Gb of sequence data and 95 million to 130 million unique TCR beta sequences from 150 million to 200 million T cells were reported. Approximately 300 gigabases of sequencing data and roughly 81 million unique TCR sequences made up an early release that covered 640 HLA-typed donors. Of the 398 genotyped donors, approximately 83% fell in the genetic ancestry cluster associated with self-reported Caucasian donors. The aim of the study was to test whether cataloging public T cell receptors could identify signatures of past pathogen exposure. The T cell repertoires of 550 to 850 subjects were profiled by immunosequencing and related to cytomegalovirus serostatus. In addition to the first cohort of several hundred subjects, a separate validation cohort of approximately 130 different subjects was used. High-throughput TCR immunosequencing, statistical association of individual TCRs with disease status, and machine learning were combined to predict cytomegalovirus infection status. In a later analysis, previously published TCR beta repertoires from some 640 donors were re-analyzed and high-resolution HLA genotyping was added so that TCR occurrence patterns could be studied. Rather than using new phenotypic data, the later analysis identified candidate immune exposures from TCR beta sequences and from how often those sequences occurred across donors. An earlier analysis of fewer than 700 of the donors applied high-throughput TCR beta sequencing to assess whether each TCR beta V gene segment acted as functional or pseudogenic. Donor age, sex, ethnicity and CMV serostatus were compiled alongside the repertoire data. In a later genetic analysis, genome-wide SNP genotypes for 398 of the 666 donors were used, and that subset was treated as a discovery cohort. All discovery cohort repertoires had been generated on a single sequencing platform. HLA typing covered class I and class II loci at four-digit resolution. Typing coverage varied by locus: 629-630 donors for A, B, C, DRB1 and DQB1; some 520 for DQA1; approximately 610 for DPA1; some 470 for DPB1. Because of strong linkage in the cohort, five DR-DQ haplotypes were treated as single units for association and clustering. Among roughly 370 genotyped donors of the cohort, an average of roughly 240,000 unique TCR beta nucleotide sequences were sequenced per donor, roughly 18% of them non-productive. General study outcomes and caveats: Assigning TCR associations to individual alleles was difficult when HLA alleles, especially DR and DQ, strongly co-occurred. A further reported finding was that TCR beta sequences accurately predicted the HLA-A and HLA-B alleles for most subjects in the first cohort. In an earlier analysis of 450 to 750 of the donors, most TCR beta V segments appeared in productive rearrangements about 87% or about 30% of the time, broadly matching IMGT annotations. According to a later genetic analysis, donors in an Asian-associated ancestry cluster had fewer N-insertions in productive TCRs than the approximately 610-donor mean. Across donors, most TCR sequences were observed very rarely, whereas some public TCRs were present in many individuals. Some IMGT-functional V segments, including TRBV6-2 and TRBV6-3, could not be told apart with the 87-base-pair reads, so those segments were excluded. In a later genetic analysis, a missense DCLRE1C variant was associated with V-gene and J-gene trimming of TCR beta chains, and the association was replicated in an independent cohort. Roughly uniform sequencing depth across donors was assumed in presence/absence analyses, although this assumption may not hold. A few of the identified cytomegalovirus-associated TCR beta chains were confirmed in vitro to be specific for cytomegalovirus antigens. The classifier was reported to diagnose cytomegalovirus status with high specificity and sensitivity in both the original and validation cohorts. In a later analysis, some 17,000 TCR beta sequences were associated with specific HLA alleles at a false discovery rate of 0.05. Several of the top co-occurrence clusters appeared to be linked to parvovirus B19, influenza, CMV and Epstein-Barr virus, according to a later analysis. According to the authors, the approach could potentially be generalized to other disease states and immunological phenotypes. In a later analysis, HLA-associated TCR beta chains were found to be more clonally expanded and to have lower generation probabilities than equally common non-associated chains. According to a later analysis, most CMV-associated TCR beta chains appeared to be HLA-restricted, and the HLA associations seemed to be driven largely by CMV exposure. The study gave a list of over 150 TCR beta chains associated with cytomegalovirus. Because HLA typing was unavailable for some donors at each locus, only the typed subset was used in association tests. The only immune exposure information available for the cohort was CMV serostatus. In a later analysis, the rate of TCR association differed among HLA loci, with DRB1 alleles having the most associated TCRs and HLA-C alleles having the fewest. Correlated functional status among segregating V segments might be attributable to linkage disequilibrium, but an unknown experimental factor could not be ruled out. A cluster of highly shared sequence variants was judged likely to be a technical artifact of the sequencing pipeline. This cohort had only TCR beta chains sequenced, and the lack of alpha or paired-chain data limited which features could be detected. Because counts were too low, seventeen rarely observed V segments, including chromosome 9 orphons, were excluded from the earlier analysis of a few hundred of the donors.

The library was generated by the immunoSEQ multiplex PCR assay. For the multiplex PCR, a mixture combining 60 forward primers for TCR Vbeta segments and 13 reverse primers for TCR Jbeta segments was used. A multiplex PCR assay on genomic DNA amplified the CDR3 region of rearranged TCR beta genes. The Illumina HiSeq System was used to sequence the amplified TCR beta libraries as 87-base-pair reads. Concerning the study's data processing: In a later analysis, roughly 80 million unique TCR beta chains were counted across the approximately 640 repertoires, and roughly 11 million of these chains were shared by at least two donors. Raw reads were error-corrected and collapsed into unique sequences by a nearest-neighbor algorithm in which closely related sequences were merged to remove PCR and sequencing errors. V, D and J gene segments were assigned by aligning CDR3 sequences to IMGT reference sequences. For a sequence to be retained, at least a six-nucleotide match to both a V gene segment and a J gene segment was required. A rearrangement counted as productive if the CDR3 had no stop codons and remained in frame with V and J, and every other rearrangement counted as non-productive. CDR3 was defined by IMGT convention, running from the second conserved V-encoded cysteine to the conserved J-encoded phenylalanine. Sequences without an unambiguous match to a single V gene segment were excluded from the earlier analysis of several hundred of the donors. An earlier analysis of several hundred of the donors called V segments functional above 56.7% productive rearrangements and segregating when the between-donor standard deviation exceeded 5%. A statistical classification framework was built to diagnose cytomegalovirus status from the catalog of TCR beta chain sequences. V and J gene assignment, in a later analysis, came from comparing TCR nucleotide sequences with IMGT/GENE-DB human TR gene sequences. In a later analysis, CDR3 sequences and most-parsimonious VDJ recombination scenarios were assigned using the TCRdist pipeline. A later analysis defined each TCR beta chain by its CDR3 amino acid sequence plus V-gene family, and excluded reads lacking a unique V-gene family. To address suspected cross-contamination and a sequencing artifact, a later analysis removed several hundred highly shared, low-generation-probability nucleotide sequences. In a later analysis, a clonal expansion index was calculated for each public chain from normalized within-repertoire ranks of inferred template counts. In a later analysis, generation probabilities were computed using a VDJ recombination model fitted to out-of-frame rearrangements, and the results were checked against IGoR. In a later analysis, TCR-TCR, TCR-HLA and TCR-CMV co-occurrence was scored with hypergeometric tests, and a repertoire-size bias correction was applied to TCR pairs. False discovery rates were estimated in a later analysis by permuting HLA or CMV assignments 20 times. In a later analysis, co-occurring TCRs were grouped with DBSCAN, and TCRdist sequence similarity was added when clustering was performed within HLA-allele-positive subsets. Co-occurrence clustering excluded repertoires with fewer than 30,000 or more than 120,000 public chains, plus five with anomalous nucleotide sharing. In TCRdb, the immuneACCESS table is reduced to in-frame sequences with V and J assigned. These tables do not hold every clone; where another copy was compared, an unresolved V gene accounts for under half, and the others remain unexplained. That table supplies the V and J calls and clone size; D and trimming were determined from the DNA. This sample is represented by 100,000 to 150,000 clones; approximately 87% of them were singletons. Of the sample, 1.5% falls within the top ten clones.

The cohort was made up of roughly 670 healthy bone marrow donors. All cohort members were sampled while nominally healthy, although unrecorded immune exposures were likely present. The donor was CMV seronegative and belonged to the group of 352 seronegative cohort members. A peripheral blood sample was provided by each donor, and peripheral blood mononuclear cells were used for TCR beta sequencing. Genomic DNA was extracted from the blood cell samples with the Qiagen DNeasy Blood Extraction Kit. Ends trimmed: V by 3 bases, J by 1 base; bases unmatched to a gene: 14. CDR1 and CDR2 are read off the germline V gene as SGHRS and YFSETQ. Reading from cysteine to phenylalanine, the CDR3 counts 19 amino acids. CDR3 DNA only is kept here, 57 bases in frame from base 1.

The sequence derives from a man aged 35-49 years in good health and CMV-seronegative. The chain links TRBV5-1 with TRBJ2-1; TRBD2 agrees with 9 junctional bases. The sequenced sample consisted of PBMCs. This receptor carries the CDR3 CASSSLGTSPEVSYNEQFF. The sequenced DNA: TGCGCCAGCAGCTCCTTGGGGACTAGCCCTGAAGTATCCTACAATGAGCAGTTCTTC. This CDR3, with the reference TRBV5-1 and TRBJ2-1 proteins standing in past its ends, gives the full variable domain KAGVTQTPRYLIKTRGQQVTLSCSPISGHRSVSWYQQTPGQGLQFLFEYFSETQRNKGNFPGRFSGRQFSNSRSEMNVSTLELGDSALYLCASSSLGTSPEVSYNEQFFGPGTRLTVL.